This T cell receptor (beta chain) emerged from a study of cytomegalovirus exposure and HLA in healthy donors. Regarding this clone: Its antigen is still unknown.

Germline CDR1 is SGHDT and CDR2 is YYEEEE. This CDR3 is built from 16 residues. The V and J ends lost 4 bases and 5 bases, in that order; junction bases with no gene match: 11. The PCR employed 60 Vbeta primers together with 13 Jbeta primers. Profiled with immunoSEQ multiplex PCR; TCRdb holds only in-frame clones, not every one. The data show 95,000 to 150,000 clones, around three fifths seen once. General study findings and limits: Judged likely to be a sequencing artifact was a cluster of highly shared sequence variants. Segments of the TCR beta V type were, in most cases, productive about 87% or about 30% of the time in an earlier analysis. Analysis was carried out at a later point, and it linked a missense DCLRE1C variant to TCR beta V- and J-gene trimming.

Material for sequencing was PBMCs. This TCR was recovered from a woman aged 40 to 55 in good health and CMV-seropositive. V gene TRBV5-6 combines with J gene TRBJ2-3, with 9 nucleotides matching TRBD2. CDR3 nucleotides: TGTGCCAGCAGCCCCCCAAGTAGCGGGAGTGGAGATACGCAGTATTTT. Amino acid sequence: CASSPPSSGSGDTQYF.